This T cell receptor (beta chain) appears in the sequencing data of a study of cytomegalovirus exposure and HLA in healthy donors. General study results and limits: The authors considered a cluster of highly shared sequence variants likely to be a sequencing artifact. Highest at DRB1 and lowest at HLA-C, TCR association rates differed among HLA loci in a later analysis. On later analysis, the bulk of CMV-associated TCR beta chains appeared to be HLA-restricted. Per a prior analysis, the majority of TCR beta V segments were productive roughly 90% or roughly 30% of the time.

PCR employed 60 Vbeta and 13 Jbeta primers. The assay was immunoSEQ multiplex PCR, and TCRdb's table has in-frame clones only and misses some. The sample yields 130,000 or so clones, more than 60% seen once. For this clone: Antigen unknown.

The sequenced sample was PBMCs. The origin of this receptor is a man aged 25 to 45 in good health and CMV-seronegative.

CDR3 sequence reads: CASSHSERAEAFF. In DNA form, the CDR3 reads TGCGCCAGCAGCCATTCGGAGCGCGCTGAAGCTTTCTTT. The rearrangement links TRBV4-3 to TRBJ1-1; no definite D call. Germline-derived CDR1 and CDR2 are LGHNA and YSLEER. V lost 3 bases and J 6 bases, leaving 11 bases between the germline ends. The CDR3 has 13 amino acids.